This T cell receptor (beta chain) came from a study of shared clonotypes between healthy human individuals (TCRdb year 2020). For context, the study as a whole: Three men and a couple of women, aged 18 to 49 years, made up the cohort. The study deeply sequenced blood TCR repertoires of several healthy adults to estimate repertoire size and the extent of clonotype sharing between individuals. Between about 0.94 and 8.9 billion PBMCs per donor were obtained by leukapheresis. To increase sequencing depth and limit assay-specific biases, different laboratories used diverse techniques to prepare libraries and sequence TCR repertoires. For each donor, CD4 naive and CD4 memory were each run on three plates, CD8 naive on two plates, and CD8 memory on one plate. The research as a whole found: Compared with non-shared clonotypes, clonotypes shared by all four sorted-subset donors had higher generation probabilities. Because the study included a small number of donors, the genetic and exposure-history diversity represented was limited. Incomplete sequencing was indicated by rarefaction of sorted-subset datasets, despite the large sequencing depth. Sampling was restricted to blood, and TCR repertoires in tissue are likely to differ from TCR repertoires in blood. Across a handful of donors, around 5% of naive CD4, around 3.3% of naive CD8, about 2.3% of memory CD4, and roughly 0.4% of memory CD8 clonotypes were shared. Based on pairwise subsampling, the degree of clonotype sharing among donors was expected to be affected by sequencing depth. Naive subsets generally had larger estimated clonotype richness than memory subsets did.

As to this clone: Its antigen is currently not known. No qualities accompany the bases; no much larger clone lies one base away.

TCR CDR3 regions were amplified from genomic DNA by multiplex PCR using the deep immunoSEQ assay. Extracted genomic DNA from each cell subset was distributed evenly across all wells of several immunoSEQ 96-well plates, and each plate was treated as a replicate. Each replicate PCR for sorted subsets received about 210 ng genomic DNA, equal to 30,000 or so T cell genomes. Purified libraries were quantified with a Qubit 3.0 fluorometer, sized on a Bioanalyzer 2100, and re-quantified with the KAPA Library Quantification kit. A separate single-read 150-cycle Illumina NextSeq 550 flow cell was used to sequence each immunoSEQ 96-well plate. On the study's bioinformatics: Because the immunoSEQ output held only junctional sequences and lacked quality scores, the filtering could not match the filtering applied to full-length reads. Sequences were annotated with PyIR, a Python wrapper for IgBLAST v1.9, and V/J genes and CDR3 were assigned using IMGT germline references. Reads were filtered out if the reads had weak V/J assignments (E-value above 1e-6), no CDR3, stop codons, out-of-frame junctions, or ambiguous translated residues. V3J clonotypes were defined as sequences sharing the same inferred V gene, J gene, and CDR3 amino acid sequence. Percentage overlap between repertoires was computed as shared unique clonotypes divided by the size of the smaller repertoire. Richness of each repertoire was evaluated using RTK rarefaction, the Chao1 estimator, and Recon v2.1 estimates of unobserved clonotypes. Generation probabilities for all TCRbeta clonotypes obtained by the gDNA method from a few donors were computed using OLGA. Drawn from immuneACCESS, this table holds only the in-frame rearrangements with V and J called that TCRdb kept. Clones are partly lost; checked studies trace under half to an unresolved V gene and leave the rest unexplained. V and J calls and clone size are copied from that table; D and trimming were computed from the DNA. This sample comprises under 600,000 clones, roughly 98% of them detected only once. Approximately 0.3% of the sample rests with the top ten.

CD8 naive samples were CD45RO-negative cells positively selected for CCR7, giving a CD45RA+CCR7+ population that excluded TemRA cells. The donors were healthy, HIV-negative adults who had no recently reported acute infections or vaccinations. Every donor was a Caucasian adult living in Nashville, Tennessee, USA. After blood collection by leukapheresis, PBMCs were isolated using Ficoll-Histopaque density gradient centrifugation and then cryopreserved in the vapor phase of liquid nitrogen. Analytical flow cytometry was used to check the purity and quantity of every magnetically sorted T cell population. Genomic DNA was isolated from each sorted fraction and quantified by UV absorbance on a Nanodrop 2000c. For CDR1 and CDR2, the germline V gene (reference sequence) lists MNHNY and SVGAGI. Trimming costs V 2 bases and J 1 base, and their ends lie 11 bases apart. From the cysteine up to the phenylalanine, the CDR3 has a length of 15 residues. Solely the CDR3 DNA is kept, with 45 bases framed from the first base.

Sequencing input: naive CD8+ T cells sorted from blood. The cell subset or site label on this specimen signifies: CD45RA+CCR7+. The chain is assembled from TRBV6-6 and TRBJ1-1; no confident D gene assignment can be made. The sequence came from a man aged 25-45 years in good health. CDR3 loop: CASSYGVPGNTEAFF. DNA sequence: TGTGCCAGCAGTTACGGAGTCCCGGGGAACACTGAAGCTTTCTTT.